The TCR beta chain described here comes from a study of CD8 T cells in ankylosing spondylitis. TCRdb re-called the 5' RACE reads through MiXCR, storing one row per CDR3 protein. Of around 770,000 distinct CDR3 sequences detected, 15% to 20% appear once; the ten largest clones hold 15% to 20%. Study-level findings and limits: It appeared that ankylosing spondylitis blood was characterized by a TCR beta motif of 8 or 9 highly homologous variants.

CDR1 SGHRS and CDR2 YFSETQ come from the germline V gene. The CDR3 is 15 residues long. Trimming took off 0 bases at V and 6 bases at J, with 13 bases between the two ends. This clonotype was detected a few times. No antigen is known for it. The sequenced sample consisted of blood, either unsorted or a sorted T cell fraction (not recorded which). The clonotype comes from a male donor with ankylosing spondylitis. The gene calls are TRBV5-1 and TRBJ1-5; D is possibly TRBD1 (6 bases). CDR3: CASSLEGGVRQPQHF. In DNA form, the CDR3 reads TGCGCCAGCAGCTTGGAAGGGGGGGTCCGTCAGCCCCAGCATTTT.